A selection of T cell receptor beta chains follows, all from one sample in a study of blood T cell repertoires in COVID-19. The table came from immunoSEQ multiplex PCR; TCRdb's copy has only in-frame clones and leaves some out. This sample yields 340,000 or so clones, of which about nine tenths are seen a single time; 1% belongs to the top ten. Sample: peripheral blood. The source of these receptors is a man aged 45-65 years with active or convalescent COVID-19. Each CDR3 is given with its conserved first and last residue. The D gene is left open where the match is weak. Some rows have no size entry. The others give once, few or many, or a class for an expanded clone.

V: TRBV19
D: NA
size: NA
J: TRBJ2-7
DNA: TGTGCCAGTAGTATGGCAGGGGACCCCCAAGGACACTACGAGCAGTACTTC
CDR3: CASSMAGDPQGHYEQYF

V: TRBV4-3
D: NA
size: NA
J: TRBJ1-4
DNA: TGCGCCAGCAGCCCTCAGGATACTGCAACTAATGAAAAACTGTTTTTT
CDR3: CASSPQDTATNEKLFF

V: TRBV18
D: TRBD1
size: NA
J: TRBJ1-1
DNA: TGTGCCAGCTCACCAGGGACAGGGAACACTGAAGCTTTCTTT
CDR3: CASSPGTGNTEAFF

V: TRBV19
D: NA
size: NA
J: TRBJ1-2
DNA: TGTGCCAGTAGTCCTTTGTCCCGTAACTATGGCTACACCTTC
CDR3: CASSPLSRNYGYTF

V: TRBV2
D: TRBD1
size: once
J: TRBJ2-7
DNA: TGTGCCAGCTCTCGGGACAGTGCCTCCTACGAGCAGTACTTC
CDR3: CASSRDSASYEQYF

V: TRBV7-2
D: NA
size: NA
J: TRBJ1-1
DNA: TGTGCCAGCAGCTTATGGGCAGGCGGGTGGGCTTTCTTT
CDR3: CASSLWAGGWAFF

V: TRBV7-9
D: TRBD1
size: once
J: TRBJ1-1
DNA: TGTGCCAGCAGATCAACCGGGACAGGGGGGGAAGCTTTCTTT
CDR3: CASRSTGTGGEAFF

V: TRBV2
D: TRBD1
size: NA
J: TRBJ2-2
DNA: TGTGCCAGCACCGCCCAAGGACAGGGGAACACCGGGGAGCTGTTTTTT
CDR3: CASTAQGQGNTGELFF

V: TRBV12-3/TRBV12-4
D: TRBD2
size: NA
J: TRBJ2-7
DNA: TGTGCCAGCAGTTTAGAACTAGCGGGAGAGCAGTACTTC
CDR3: CASSLELAGEQYF

V: TRBV3-1/TRBV3-2
D: NA
size: once
J: TRBJ1-3
DNA: TGTGCCAGCAGCCAAGTATTTGGAAACACCATATATTTT
CDR3: CASSQVFGNTIYF